This T cell receptor beta chain was sequenced in a study of blood T cells in healthy people across ages. Deletions cut 3 bases from V and 4 bases from J, with 12 bases between. Looked up from germline, CDR1 is LGHNA and CDR2 is YSLEER. The CDR3 runs 15 residues. Alongside a J-beta primer mix, a sample-barcoded 5' primer served in a second PCR lasting about 7 to 12 cycles. MiXCR, applied by TCRdb to the 5' RACE reads, yields one record per CDR3 protein. Of 890,000 or so distinct CDR3 sequences in the sample, approximately 67% were seen once. Sequenced material: blood. The rearrangement uses TRBV4-3 and TRBJ2-2, with D unclear. This clonotype was sampled from a man under 40 in good health. The CDR3 region has the DNA TGCGCCAGCAGCCAGCGGACCTTCGGCACCGGGGAGCTGTTTTTT. Translation gives CASSQRTFGTGELFF.